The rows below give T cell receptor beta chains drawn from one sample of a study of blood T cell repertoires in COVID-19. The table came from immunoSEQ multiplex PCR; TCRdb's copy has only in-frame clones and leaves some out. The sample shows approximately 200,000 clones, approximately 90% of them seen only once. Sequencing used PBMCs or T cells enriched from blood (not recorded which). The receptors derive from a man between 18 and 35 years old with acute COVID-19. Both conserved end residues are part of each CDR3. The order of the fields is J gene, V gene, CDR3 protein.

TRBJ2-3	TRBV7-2	CASSLVSGQGDTQYF
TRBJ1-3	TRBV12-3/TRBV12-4	CASSLMLGDTIYF
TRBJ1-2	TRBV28	CASSPAGKWVNTF
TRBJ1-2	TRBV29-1	CSVETPTGGGGYTF
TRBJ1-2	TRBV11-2	CASSFGTVYGYTF
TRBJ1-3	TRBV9	CASRFGTGSGNTIYF
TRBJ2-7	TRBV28	CASSSRGLAGFGYEQYF
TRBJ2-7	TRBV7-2	CASSAYLGSSYEQYF
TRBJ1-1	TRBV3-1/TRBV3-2	CASSPRDRNTEAFF
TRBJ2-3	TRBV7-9	CASSSRLARGTDTQYF
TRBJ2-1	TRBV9	CASSGGTSGKYEGTYNEQFF